These 2 T cell receptor beta chains were sequenced from one sample in a study of shared clonotypes between healthy human individuals. Data came from immunoSEQ multiplex PCR; TCRdb stores just in-frame clones and leaves some out. This sample carries 2 million to 2.5 million clones, approximately 94% of them seen once, and the ten largest clones take around 0.13%. Sequences were obtained from naive CD4+ T cells sorted from blood. Subset indicated: CD45RA+ positively selected. The receptors shown here come from a man younger than 35 in good health.

In regard to this clone: At the DNA level, this CDR3 is encoded by other sequences in the same sample as well. The V call is TRBV18, the J call TRBJ1-6; tentatively, D is TRBD1 (6 bases). Germline V lookup: CDR1 KGHSH, CDR2 LQKENI. There are 15 residues in the CDR3. V lost 1 base to trimming and J lost 5 bases, with 9 bases between them. CDR3 nucleotides: TGTGCCAGCTCACCACAGGGGGGGAATAATTCACCCCTCCACTTT. It codes for CASSPQGGNNSPLHF. The entire variable domain, with the rest obtained from reference TRBV18 and TRBJ1-6, is as follows: NAGVMQNPRHLVRRRGQEARLRCSPMKGHSHVYWYRQLPEEGLKFMVYLQKENIIDESGMPKERFSAEFPKEGPSILRIQQVVRGDSAAYFCASSPQGGNNSPLHFGNGTRLTVT.

The rearrangement uses TRBV6-5 and TRBJ2-7; D could derive from TRBD1 or TRBD2 (5 bases each). Germline V gene lookup returns CDR1 MNHEY and CDR2 SVGAGI. The CDR3 is made up of 15 amino acids. Trimming stripped 5 bases from V and 0 bases from J, with 14 bases between. CDR3 loop: CASSRAWGSSYEQYF. The CDR3 coding sequence is TGTGCCAGCAGTAGGGCTTGGGGGTCCTCCTACGAGCAGTACTTC.